The 23 T cell receptor beta chains listed next were all sequenced from one sample in a study of blood T cells in healthy people across ages. Sample-barcoded 5' priming and a J-beta primer mix drove a second PCR of roughly 7 to 11 cycles. TCRdb re-derived calls from the 5' RACE reads in MiXCR, one entry per CDR3 protein. The sample has 2 million or so distinct CDR3 sequences, around half seen once. The sample consisted of blood. The receptors were sampled from a woman aged 40-49 years in good health.

CDR3 region: CSARDEAGATYEQYF. In DNA form, the CDR3 reads TGCAGTGCTAGAGATGAGGCGGGGGCTACCTACGAGCAGTACTTC. V and J are TRBV20-1 and TRBJ2-5; D might be TRBD2 (7 bases). The DNA matches TRBJ2-7 better at its end, which makes the J call doubtful. CDR1 and CDR2 (germline): DFQATT, SNEGSKA (reference sequence). This CDR3 is 15 amino acids long.

The genes are TRBV10-3 and TRBJ1-2, with D perhaps matching TRBD1 (5 bases). V was clipped by 2 bases and J by 8 bases, with 12 bases between them. The CDR3 spans 13 residues. CDR1 ENHRY and CDR2 SYGVKD come from the germline V gene. The CDR3 coding sequence is TGTGCCATCAGTGAGCTGCAGGGCGAGGGCTACACCTTC. It yields the protein CAISELQGEGYTF.

This clonotype was recorded a few times. This chain uses TRBV11-1 with TRBJ2-5; D not certain. Trimming took off 1 base at V and 6 bases at J, with 9 bases between the two ends. The length of the CDR3 is 13 residues. Germline-derived CDR1 and CDR2 are SGHAT and FQDESV (reference sequence). The CDR3 region has the DNA TGTGCCAGCAGCTTAGAGGGAAGGAAGACCCAGTACTTC. This gives the protein CASSLEGRKTQYF. Complete variable domain (other parts from reference TRBV11-1 and TRBJ2-5): EAEVAQSPRYKITEKSQAVAFWCDPISGHATLYWYRQILGQGPELLVQFQDESVVDDSQLPKDRFSAERLKGVDSTLKIQPAELGDSAMYLCASSLEGRKTQYFGPGTRLLVL.

This clonotype occurred a few times. The rearrangement uses TRBV5-6 and TRBJ2-3, with D unresolved. The CDR3 runs to 15 residues. V gave up 4 bases and J gave up 0 bases, with 12 bases separating them. CDR1 SGHDT and CDR2 YYEEEE come from the germline V gene. CDR3: CASSKGRTSTDTQYF. CDR3 sequence (DNA): TGTGCCAGCAGCAAAGGCCGTACTAGCACAGATACGCAGTATTTT.

The CDR3 DNA sequence: TGCAGCGTTGATAAGGACAGGGTCAGGGGGGATACGCAGTATTTT. Translated: CSVDKDRVRGDTQYF. V usage is TRBV29-1 and J usage is TRBJ2-3, with 8 nucleotides matching TRBD1. The germline CDR1 and CDR2 sequences are SQVTM and ANQGSEA. The CDR3 totals 15 residues. The J segment lost 6 bases and the V segment lost 3 bases, leaving 11 bases of the junction unmatched.

The sample holds a few counts of this clonotype. The chain has TRBV7-2 and TRBJ1-2; perhaps TRBD1 as D (5 bases). The CDR3 totals 14 residues. Trimming stripped 1 base from V and 5 bases from J, with 11 bases between. The germline V gene encodes CDR1 SGHTA and CDR2 FQGNSA. The CDR3 reads CASSLGDRRYGYTF. The CDR3, as DNA: TGTGCCAGCAGCTTAGGAGACAGAAGATATGGCTACACCTTC.

V gene TRBV3-1 combines with J gene TRBJ2-5; TRBD1 might be the D (5 bases). The V gene's germline CDR1 is LGHDT and CDR2 YNNKEL (reference sequence). V was cut by 1 base and J by 7 bases, with 22 bases left in between. The CDR3 has 17 residues. DNA of the CDR3: TGTGCCAGCAGCCAAGCGACGTCTGTAAGGGGTAGAGGGACCCAGTACTTC. Translating it yields CASSQATSVRGRGTQYF.

This clonotype was seen ten or more times. V gene TRBV7-2 combines with J gene TRBJ2-4; D is tentatively TRBD1 or TRBD2 (6 bases each). The germline V gene has CDR1 SGHTA and CDR2 FQGNSA. V was cut by 0 bases and J by 13 bases, with 16 bases left in between. This CDR3 spans 14 amino acids. Here the CDR3 reads CASSLARGLEEQYF. DNA of the CDR3: TGTGCCAGCAGCTTAGCTCGGGGGCTTGAAGAGCAGTACTTC.

V is TRBV5-1 and J is TRBJ2-3, with D possibly matching TRBD2 (6 bases). The CDR3 has 15 amino acids. Germline loops: CDR1 SGHRS, CDR2 YFSETQ. Trimming shortened V by 4 bases and J by 1 base, and 13 bases separated the two germline ends. CDR3 sequence reads: CASSHRDWRTDTQYF. CDR3 in DNA: TGCGCCAGCAGCCACCGGGACTGGCGCACAGATACGCAGTATTTT.

This sequence joins TRBV7-9 and TRBJ2-6, with D tentatively TRBD1 or TRBD2 (6 bases each). V was trimmed by 5 bases and J by 4 bases, leaving 15 bases between them. There are 16 residues in the CDR3. Per the germline V gene, CDR1 is SEHNR and CDR2 is FQNEAQ (reference sequence). Written as DNA, the CDR3 is TGTGCCAGCAGCCCACGAGGGGGGATAGGGGCCAACGTCCTGACTTTC. Translation gives CASSPRGGIGANVLTF.

A few counts support this clonotype. This rearrangement joins TRBV5-1 to TRBJ2-3; 12 nucleotides align to TRBD1. The ends lost 3 bases at V and 4 bases at J; junction bases unmatched: 6. The CDR3 runs 16 residues. CDR1 SGHRS and CDR2 YFSETQ come from the germline V gene. CDR3 protein: CASSWSGTGGADTQYF. CDR3 DNA sequence: TGCGCCAGCAGCTGGTCCGGGACAGGGGGCGCAGATACGCAGTATTTT.

The chain uses TRBV29-1 and TRBJ2-1; D is undetermined. The J call may be wrong; the DNA end is better matched by TRBJ2-7. The CDR3 is 11 residues long. Germline V CDR1 and CDR2: SQVTM, ANQGSEA. For the CDR3, the DNA is TGCAGCGTCGGACCAGGCGATGAGCAGTACTTC. It yields the protein CSVGPGDEQYF.

There are a few counts of this clonotype. The chain links TRBV27 to TRBJ2-1; 11 bases line up with TRBD1. Germline CDR1 is MNHEY and CDR2 is SMNVEV (reference sequence). The CDR3 spans 14 residues. V shed 6 bases and J 8 bases; nucleotides not matched to a gene: 6. The chain's CDR3 is CASRKDRGLDEQFF. The CDR3 region has the DNA TGTGCCAGCAGGAAGGACAGGGGGCTTGATGAGCAGTTCTTC.

The chain is built from TRBV12-3 or TRBV12-4 and TRBJ2-2, with D perhaps given as TRBD1 or TRBD2 (6 bases each). V shed 2 bases and J shed 1 base, with 14 bases lying between them. CDR3 length: 17 amino acids. DNA of the CDR3: TGTGCCAGCAGTTTATATTTGGGGGGACAGAACACCGGGGAGCTGTTTTTT. This translates into CASSLYLGGQNTGELFF.

The sample holds one count of this clonotype. The J gene is TRBJ2-1, the V gene TRBV7-9; D may be TRBD1 (6 bases). Trimming pared 4 bases from V and 13 bases from J, leaving 23 bases between. This CDR3 is 15 amino acids long. CDR1 is SEHNR and CDR2 is FQNEAQ in the germline V gene (reference sequence). CDR3 protein: CASSSVGQIQETQFF. The DNA for the CDR3 is TGTGCCAGCAGCTCCGTCGGACAGATTCAAGAGACCCAGTTCTTC.

The rearrangement uses TRBV20-1 and TRBJ1-4, with D possibly being TRBD1 (5 bases). Trimming shortened V by 5 bases and J by 8 bases, and 18 bases separated the two germline ends. This CDR3 spans 14 amino acids. Germline assignment: CDR1 DFQATT and CDR2 SNEGSKA (reference sequence). The CDR3 protein is CSALGPTGREKLFF. CDR3 sequence (DNA): TGCAGTGCTTTGGGGCCGACGGGGCGGGAAAAACTGTTTTTT.

The chain has TRBV12-3 or TRBV12-4 and TRBJ1-4; D possibly corresponds to TRBD1 (5 bases). The germline V and J ends were trimmed by 3 bases and 6 bases, with 17 bases remaining between them. This CDR3 region has 16 residues. The CDR3 loop is CASSLAVRGVHEKLFF. CDR3 bases: TGTGCCAGCAGTTTGGCTGTCCGGGGGGTACATGAAAAACTGTTTTTT.

This clonotype was observed a few times. The chain couples TRBV27 to TRBJ2-3; TRBD1 is a possible D gene (5 bases). The CDR3 totals 16 residues. The ends were cut back, 5 bases at V and 2 bases at J, with 17 bases in the middle. The germline CDR1 and CDR2 sequences are MNHEY and SMNVEV (reference sequence). CDR3 sequence: CASSPRTGPSTDTQYF. The CDR3 nucleotides are TGTGCCAGCAGTCCGCGCACAGGACCCTCCACAGATACGCAGTATTTT.

V and J are TRBV29-1 and TRBJ2-7; 13 bases fit TRBD2. Trimming cost V 1 base and J 8 bases; bases outside gene matches: 17. The CDR3 sequence is 18 residues long. The germline V gene encodes CDR1 SQVTM and CDR2 ANQGSEA. CDR3 DNA sequence: TGCAGCGTTGAAGGCGAGCGGACTAGCGGGGGACTCCAATACAAGCAGTACTTC. Translation gives CSVEGERTSGGLQYKQYF.

The rearrangement joins TRBV28 to TRBJ2-2; D perhaps matches TRBD1 (6 bases). The germline V gene has CDR1 MDHEN and CDR2 SYDVKM. The ends were cut back, 8 bases at V and 3 bases at J, with 10 bases in the middle. The CDR3 spans 13 residues. The CDR3 region has the DNA TGTGCCAGCCGCAGACAGGACACCGGGGAGCTGTTTTTT. It specifies CASRRQDTGELFF.

This clonotype was counted only a few times. The rearrangement uses TRBV4-1 and TRBJ1-2; TRBD1 is a possible D gene (6 bases). V was cut by 0 bases and J by 5 bases, with 16 bases left in between. The CDR3 totals 16 residues. Germline V lookup: CDR1 MGHRA, CDR2 YSYEKL. Here the CDR3 DNA reads TGCGCCAGCAGCCAAGATCAACAGGGCGGCTCATATGGCTACACCTTC. This sequence encodes CASSQDQQGGSYGYTF.

The rearrangement uses TRBV27 and TRBJ2-3, with D unclear. V gave up 3 bases and J gave up 4 bases, with 8 bases separating them. The CDR3 length is 13 residues. CDR1 is MNHEY, CDR2 SMNVEV, per germline (reference sequence). The CDR3 DNA reads TGTGCCAGCAGTTTGACAAACGCAGATACGCAGTATTTT. Its protein is CASSLTNADTQYF.

The CDR3 nucleotides are TGCAGCGTTGAAGTTGGGGCCGGGGAGCTGTTTTTT. Its protein is CSVEVGAGELFF. The J gene is TRBJ2-2, the V gene TRBV29-1; D not resolved. The CDR3 is made up of 12 amino acids. V lost 1 base and J 6 bases, leaving 6 bases between the germline ends. Germline V gene data show CDR1 as SQVTM and CDR2 as ANQGSEA.